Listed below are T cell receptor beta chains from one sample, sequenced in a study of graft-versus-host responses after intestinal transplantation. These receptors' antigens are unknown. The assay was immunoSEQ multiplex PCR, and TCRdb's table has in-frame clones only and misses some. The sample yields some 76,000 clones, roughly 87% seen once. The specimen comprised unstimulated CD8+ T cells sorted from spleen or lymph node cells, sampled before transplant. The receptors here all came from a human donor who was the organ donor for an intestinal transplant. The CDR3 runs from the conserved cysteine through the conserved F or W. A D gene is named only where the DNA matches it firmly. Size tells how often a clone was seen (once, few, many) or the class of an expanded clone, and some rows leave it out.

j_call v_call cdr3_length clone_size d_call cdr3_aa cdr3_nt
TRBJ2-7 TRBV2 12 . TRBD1 CASSRDRPEQYF TGTGCCAGCAGTAGGGACAGACCCGAGCAGTACTTC
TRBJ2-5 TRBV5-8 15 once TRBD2 CASRSGLAGKETQYF TGTGCCAGCAGATCGGGACTAGCGGGGAAAGAGACCCAGTACTTC
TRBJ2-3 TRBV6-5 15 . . CASSPGHPSTDTQYF TGTGCCAGCAGCCCCGGACACCCTAGCACAGATACGCAGTATTTT
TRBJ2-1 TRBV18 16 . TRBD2 CASSPPSGVSYNEQFF TGTGCCAGCTCACCACCTAGCGGGGTATCCTACAATGAGCAGTTCTTC
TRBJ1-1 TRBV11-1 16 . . CASSLAVFGGRTEAFF TGTGCCAGCAGCTTAGCGGTGTTCGGGGGCCGCACTGAAGCTTTCTTT
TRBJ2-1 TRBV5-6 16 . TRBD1 CASSWDRDSSYNEQFF TGTGCCAGCAGCTGGGACAGGGATAGCTCCTACAATGAGCAGTTCTTC
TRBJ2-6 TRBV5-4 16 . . CASSSPFGSGANVLTF TGTGCCAGCAGCTCGCCCTTCGGCTCTGGGGCCAACGTCCTGACTTTC
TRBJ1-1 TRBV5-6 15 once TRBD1 CASSSVRQGGPEAFF TGTGCCAGCAGCTCGGTGAGACAGGGAGGACCTGAAGCTTTCTTT
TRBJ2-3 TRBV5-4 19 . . CASSLVCVFRGCPTDTQYF TGTGCCAGCAGCTTGGTCTGCGTATTCAGGGGTTGCCCCACGGATACGCAGTATTTT
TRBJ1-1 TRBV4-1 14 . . CASSQDRGNTEAFF TGCGCCAGCAGCCAAGATCGGGGGAACACTGAAGCTTTCTTT
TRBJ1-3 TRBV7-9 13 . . CASSLVYGNTIYF TGTGCCAGCAGCTTAGTCTACGGAAACACCATATATTTT
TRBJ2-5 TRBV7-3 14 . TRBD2 CASSLRPGGETQYF TGTGCCAGCAGCCTCAGGCCGGGAGGGGAGACCCAGTACTTC
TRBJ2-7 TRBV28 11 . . CASSSLDEQYF TGTGCCAGCAGTAGCCTAGACGAGCAGTACTTC
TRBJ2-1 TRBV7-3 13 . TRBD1 CASSRGQYNEQFF TGTGCCAGCAGCCGGGGACAGTACAATGAGCAGTTCTTC
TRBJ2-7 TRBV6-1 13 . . CASAFGTPYEQYF TGTGCCAGCGCCTTTGGGACACCCTACGAGCAGTACTTC
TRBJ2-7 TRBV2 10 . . CASGNYEQYF TGTGCCAGCGGCAACTACGAGCAGTACTTC
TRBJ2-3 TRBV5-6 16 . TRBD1 CASSLVGTGDMDTQYF TGTGCCAGCAGCTTGGTCGGGACAGGGGATATGGATACGCAGTATTTT
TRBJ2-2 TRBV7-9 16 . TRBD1 CASSSTGGAGTGELFF TGTGCCAGCAGCTCAACAGGGGGCGCGGGCACCGGGGAGCTGTTTTTT
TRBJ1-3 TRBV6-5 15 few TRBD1 CASRLTGGSGNTIYF TGTGCCAGCAGACTAACAGGGGGCTCTGGAAACACCATATATTTT
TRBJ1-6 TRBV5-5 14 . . CATHWRQGIQPLHF TGTGCCACCCATTGGCGCCAGGGGATTCAGCCCCTCCACTTT
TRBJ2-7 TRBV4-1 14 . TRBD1 CASSPGQKAYEQYF TGCGCCAGCAGCCCGGGACAGAAGGCCTACGAGCAGTACTTC
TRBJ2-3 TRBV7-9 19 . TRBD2 CASSRTSGAVVFGTDTQYF TGTGCCAGCAGCCGGACTAGCGGGGCCGTGGTCTTTGGCACAGATACGCAGTATTTT
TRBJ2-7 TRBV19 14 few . CASSLGHPDYEQYF TGTGCCAGTAGTTTAGGACACCCAGACTACGAGCAGTACTTC
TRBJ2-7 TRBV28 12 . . CASSLTTYEQYF TGTGCCAGCAGTTTGACAACCTACGAGCAGTACTTC
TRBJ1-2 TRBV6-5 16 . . CASSLLAVKPDYGYTF TGTGCCAGCAGTTTACTCGCGGTTAAACCCGACTATGGCTACACCTTC
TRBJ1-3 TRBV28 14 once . CASYRGLSGNTIYF TGTGCCAGTTATAGAGGTCTCTCTGGAAACACCATATATTTT
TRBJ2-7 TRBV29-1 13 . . CSAGEGESYEQYF TGCAGCGCCGGCGAGGGGGAATCCTACGAGCAGTACTTC
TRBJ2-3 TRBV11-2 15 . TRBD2 CASSSWTSGGDTQYF TGTGCCAGCAGCTCCTGGACTAGCGGGGGAGATACGCAGTATTTT
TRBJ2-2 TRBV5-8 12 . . CASRAITGELFF TGTGCCAGCCGGGCTATCACCGGGGAGCTGTTTTTT
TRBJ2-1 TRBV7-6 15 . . CASSLAAGLNNEQFF TGTGCCAGCAGCTTAGCGGCAGGGCTAAACAATGAGCAGTTCTTC
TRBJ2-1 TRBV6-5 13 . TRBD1 CASSYSADRKQFF TGTGCCAGCAGTTACTCTGCGGACAGGAAGCAGTTCTTC
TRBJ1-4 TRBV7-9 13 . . CASSPPGSEKLFF TGTGCCAGCAGCCCCCCAGGGAGTGAAAAACTGTTTTTT
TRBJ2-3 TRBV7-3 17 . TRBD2 CASSPDLLAGGRDTQYF TGTGCCAGCAGCCCCGACCTACTAGCGGGGGGGAGAGATACGCAGTATTTT
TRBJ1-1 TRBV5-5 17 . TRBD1 CASSLRGQGRRSTEAFF TGTGCCAGCAGCTTGAGAGGACAGGGGCGGCGGAGCACTGAAGCTTTCTTT
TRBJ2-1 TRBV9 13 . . CASSVRGSNEQFF TGTGCCAGCAGCGTAAGAGGGAGCAATGAGCAGTTCTTC
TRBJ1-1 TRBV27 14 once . CASSLSVQFTEAFF TGTGCCAGCAGTTTATCGGTACAGTTCACTGAAGCTTTCTTT
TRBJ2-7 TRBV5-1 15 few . CASSLTTGLVGEQYF TGCGCCAGCAGCTTGACTACAGGGTTGGTAGGCGAGCAGTACTTC
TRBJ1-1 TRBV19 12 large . CASSGPGSGGFF TGTGCCAGTAGTGGTCCAGGGTCGGGAGGTTTCTTT
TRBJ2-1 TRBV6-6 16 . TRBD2 CAVQLVGTSGHNEQFF TGTGCCGTCCAGTTAGTGGGGACTAGCGGCCACAATGAGCAGTTCTTC
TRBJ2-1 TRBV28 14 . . CASRVISGNNEQFF TGTGCCAGTAGAGTCATTAGCGGAAACAATGAGCAGTTCTTC
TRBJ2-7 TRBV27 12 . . CASRTGAHEQYF TGTGCCAGCAGAACAGGCGCCCACGAGCAGTACTTC
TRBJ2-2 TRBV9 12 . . CASSVAVGELFF TGTGCCAGCAGCGTCGCTGTCGGGGAGCTGTTTTTT
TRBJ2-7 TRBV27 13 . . CASSWGFSYEQYF TGTGCCAGCAGCTGGGGGTTCTCCTACGAGCAGTACTTC
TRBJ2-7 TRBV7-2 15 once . CASSPHPGLYYEQYF TGTGCCAGCAGCCCCCACCCCGGTCTATACTACGAGCAGTACTTC
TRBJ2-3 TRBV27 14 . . CASSYGGSADTQYF TGTGCCAGCAGTTATGGGGGGTCCGCAGATACGCAGTATTTT
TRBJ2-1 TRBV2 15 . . CASSVFGVSYNEQFF TGTGCCAGCAGTGTGTTCGGCGTTTCCTACAATGAGCAGTTCTTC
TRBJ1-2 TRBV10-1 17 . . CASSSQGRGNISYGYTF TGCGCCAGCAGTTCACAGGGTCGGGGTAATATCTCCTATGGCTACACCTTC
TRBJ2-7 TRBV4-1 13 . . CASSHVPDYEQYF TGCGCCAGCAGCCACGTTCCGGACTACGAGCAGTACTTC
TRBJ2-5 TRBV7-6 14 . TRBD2 CASSYSGGQAAQYF TGTGCCAGCAGCTATAGCGGGGGCCAGGCGGCCCAGTACTTC
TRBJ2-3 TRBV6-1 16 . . CASSDDSLRATDTQYF TGTGCCAGCAGTGACGACTCGTTGAGGGCCACAGATACGCAGTATTTT
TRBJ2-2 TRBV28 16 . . CASEKGPYSNTGELFF TGTGCCAGCGAGAAGGGGCCTTATTCGAACACCGGGGAGCTGTTTTTT
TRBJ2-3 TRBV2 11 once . CASSEEDTQYF TGTGCCAGCAGTGAAGAGGATACGCAGTATTTT
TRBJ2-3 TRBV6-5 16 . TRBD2 CASSFLTSGGTDTQYF TGTGCCAGCAGTTTCCTGACTAGCGGGGGCACAGATACGCAGTATTTT
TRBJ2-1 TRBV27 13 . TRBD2 CASSFLGGDEQFF TGTGCCAGCAGTTTTTTGGGGGGGGATGAGCAGTTCTTC
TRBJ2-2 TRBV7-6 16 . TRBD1 CASSPLQGAETGELFF TGTGCCAGCAGCCCATTACAGGGGGCAGAGACCGGGGAGCTGTTTTTT